The clone carrying this TCR beta chain was detected only once. The repertoire was sequenced with immunoSEQ multiplex PCR; TCRdb's copy has only in-frame clones and lacks some. This sample yields 340,000 or so clones, of which about nine tenths are seen a single time; 1% belongs to the top ten. This sample is drawn from a study of blood T cell repertoires in COVID-19. The V gene's germline CDR1 is SEHNR and CDR2 FQNEAQ (reference sequence). Trimming stripped 1 base from V and 5 bases from J, with 11 bases between. The CDR3 sequence is 14 residues long. The J gene is TRBJ1-2, the V gene TRBV7-9; possibly TRBD1 for D (6 bases). What was sequenced was peripheral blood. The source is a man aged 45-65 years with active or convalescent COVID-19. The DNA of the CDR3 is TGTGCCAGCAGCTTAGAGGGGGACCGTTATGGCTACACCTTC. It specifies CASSLEGDRYGYTF.